This T cell receptor beta chain was identified in a study of cytomegalovirus exposure and HLA in healthy donors. Study-wide results and limits: It was approximately 160 TCR beta chains that were listed as cytomegalovirus-associated.

The V end was cut by 2 bases, the J end by 5 bases, with 13 bases between. The CDR3 is made up of 13 amino acids. CDR1 is SQVTM, CDR2 ANQGSEA, per germline. Some clones are missing from TCRdb's copy, which holds only in-frame ones; the method was immunoSEQ multiplex PCR. The profile covers 250,000 to 400,000 clones, with roughly 88% appearing a single time and around 0.88% taken by the ten largest. With respect to this clone: Its antigen is unidentified.

The TCR comes from a man aged 25 to 40 in good health and CMV-seronegative. The V gene is TRBV29-1, the J gene TRBJ2-7; D perhaps matches TRBD2 (5 bases). Sequencing was performed on PBMCs. The CDR3 loop is CSVERGFPNEQYF. The CDR3 nucleotides are TGCAGCGTTGAAAGAGGGTTTCCTAACGAGCAGTACTTC.